A selection of T cell receptor beta chains follows, all from one sample in a study of cytomegalovirus exposure and HLA in healthy donors. The assay was immunoSEQ multiplex PCR, and TCRdb's table has in-frame clones only and misses some. The ten most abundant clones cover 8% to 13% of a sample with 45,000 to 55,000 clones. Sequencing was performed on PBMCs. These receptors were obtained from a woman aged 45-65 years in good health and CMV-seropositive. Both conserved end residues are part of each CDR3.

TRBJ1-4 TRBV5-8 CASSVDIVTNEKLFF
TRBJ2-5 TRBV30 CAWSVELAGSETQYF
TRBJ2-5 TRBV18 CASSPPAGGQETQYF
TRBJ2-2 TRBV5-1 CASSSLAVNTGELFF
TRBJ2-1 TRBV7-9 CASSLEPGNEQFF
TRBJ1-1 TRBV7-2 CASSPWTGGVTEAFF
TRBJ1-5 TRBV7-2 CASSAGVAQPQHF
TRBJ2-7 TRBV6-5 CASSYREGYEQYF
TRBJ1-5 TRBV5-6 CASSPQGLGIQPQHF
TRBJ2-7 TRBV7-9 CASSVDYISYEQYF
TRBJ2-7 TRBV6-6 CASSYSRQGNEQYF
TRBJ2-7 TRBV5-1 CASSPRDMAYEQYF
TRBJ1-1 TRBV7-9 CASSPQGLNTEAFF
TRBJ1-2 TRBV6-5 CASSNQQGSYGYTF
TRBJ2-7 TRBV6-1 CASRQRTYEQYF
TRBJ2-7 TRBV7-8 CASSLQDRGYEQYF
TRBJ1-1 TRBV4-2 CASSLQGDNTEAFF
TRBJ2-6 TRBV7-2 CASSLWSSGANVLTF
TRBJ2-7 TRBV25-1 CASSFLQGHEQYF
TRBJ2-5 TRBV5-6 CASSLGTGGPHF
TRBJ2-3 TRBV18 CASSQASAARTDTQYF
TRBJ1-1 TRBV6-5 CASSLQGNTEAFF
TRBJ2-7 TRBV11-2 CASSLDRGYEQYF
NA TRBV7-6 CASSLGDSYEQYF
TRBJ1-1 TRBV27 CASSLGRYTEAFF
TRBJ2-5 TRBV19 CASRKLDYETQYF
TRBJ1-3 TRBV5-1 CASSPGTGQAGNTIYF
TRBJ2-2 TRBV5-5 CASGREGTGELFF
TRBJ1-2 TRBV11-1 CASSLRGHPNYGYTF
TRBJ1-2 TRBV10-3 CAISESGRDGYTF
TRBJ2-5 TRBV30 CAWSFSVAGGQETQYF
TRBJ1-6 TRBV6-6 CASSYSIQGTDSPLHF
TRBJ2-7 TRBV28 CASSFFRDNHEQYF
TRBJ2-7 TRBV18 CASSHNRDRGYEQYF
TRBJ2-1 TRBV5-6 CASSLGLAGSYNEQFF
TRBJ2-5 TRBV5-1 CASSPTGTSGETQYF
TRBJ1-1 TRBV7-3 CASSLLANTEAFF
TRBJ1-2 TRBV18 CASSRQGAVSPYGYTF
TRBJ2-7 TRBV6-1 CASSEALGGSGSSEQYF
TRBJ1-2 TRBV28 CATPGPGGRNYGYTF
TRBJ2-3 TRBV5-1 CASSFVADTSTDTQYF
TRBJ1-2 TRBV30 CAWSVLGWGGSNYGYTF
TRBJ2-5 TRBV27 CASSFRGGLGETQYF
TRBJ2-7 TRBV27 CASCSGLAGVGSSYEQYF
TRBJ2-3 TRBV4-2 CASSPLRTSGADTDTQYF
TRBJ2-3 TRBV5-1 CASSRGPATDTQYF
TRBJ1-1 TRBV18 CASSPSTGLMNTEAFF
TRBJ2-1 TRBV5-1 CASSLGRTSGIREQFF
TRBJ1-6 TRBV30 CAWSPRGRGSPLHF
TRBJ2-2 TRBV6-6 CASTPGLAGTGELFF
TRBJ2-2 TRBV18 CASSPPGTRNTGELFF
TRBJ2-7 TRBV20-1 CSARESYEQYF
TRBJ2-7 TRBV5-1 CASSLSPGQGVYEQYF
TRBJ2-7 TRBV30 CAWRQYHEQYF
TRBJ2-1 TRBV10-3 CAISEHGGEQFF
TRBJ2-7 TRBV2 CASSANRGSYEQYF
TRBJ2-3 TRBV2 CASSERKGIADTQYF
TRBJ1-3 TRBV19 CASSIAETGNTIYF
TRBJ2-7 TRBV18 CASSPRVGEQYF